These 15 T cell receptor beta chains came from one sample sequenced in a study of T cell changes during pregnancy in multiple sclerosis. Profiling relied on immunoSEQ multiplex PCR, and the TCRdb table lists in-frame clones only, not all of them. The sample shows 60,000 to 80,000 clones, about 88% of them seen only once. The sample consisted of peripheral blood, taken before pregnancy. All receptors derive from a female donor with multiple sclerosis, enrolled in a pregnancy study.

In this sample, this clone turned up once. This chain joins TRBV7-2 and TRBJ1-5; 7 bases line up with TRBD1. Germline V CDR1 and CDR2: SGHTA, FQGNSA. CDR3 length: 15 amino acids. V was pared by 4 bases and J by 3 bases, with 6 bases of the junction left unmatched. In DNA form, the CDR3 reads TGTGCCAGCAGCTCGCAGGGGGGTGTCAATCAGCCCCAGCATTTT. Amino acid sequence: CASSSQGGVNQPQHF. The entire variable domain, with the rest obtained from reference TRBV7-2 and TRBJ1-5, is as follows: GAGVSQSPSNKVTEKGKDVELRCDPISGHTALYWYRQSLGQGLEFLIYFQGNSAPDKSGLPSDRFSAERTGGSVSTLTIQRTQQEDSAVYLCASSSQGGVNQPQHFGDGTRLSIL.

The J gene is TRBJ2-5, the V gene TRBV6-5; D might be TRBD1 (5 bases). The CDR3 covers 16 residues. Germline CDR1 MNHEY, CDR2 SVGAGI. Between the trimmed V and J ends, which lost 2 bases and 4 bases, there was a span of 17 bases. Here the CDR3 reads CASSYIPLQGSETQYF. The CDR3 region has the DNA TGTGCCAGCAGTTACATCCCGTTGCAGGGTTCAGAGACCCAGTACTTC.

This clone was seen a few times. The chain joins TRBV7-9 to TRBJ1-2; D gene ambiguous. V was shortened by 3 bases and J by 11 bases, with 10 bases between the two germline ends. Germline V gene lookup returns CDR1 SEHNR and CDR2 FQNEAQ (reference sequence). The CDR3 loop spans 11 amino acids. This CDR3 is CASSFGQQYTF. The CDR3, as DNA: TGTGCCAGCAGCTTTGGGCAACAATACACCTTC.

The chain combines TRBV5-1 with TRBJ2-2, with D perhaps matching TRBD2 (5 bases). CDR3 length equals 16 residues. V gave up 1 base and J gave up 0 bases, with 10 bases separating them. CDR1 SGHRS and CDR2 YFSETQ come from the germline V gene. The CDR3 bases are TGCGCCAGCAGCTTGTTAGCCGGGACGAACACCGGGGAGCTGTTTTTT. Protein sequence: CASSLLAGTNTGELFF.

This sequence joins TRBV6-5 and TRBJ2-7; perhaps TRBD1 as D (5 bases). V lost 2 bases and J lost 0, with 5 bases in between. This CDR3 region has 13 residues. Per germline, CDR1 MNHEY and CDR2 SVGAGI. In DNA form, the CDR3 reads TGTGCCAGCAGTTACGACAGCTCCTACGAGCAGTACTTC. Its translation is CASSYDSSYEQYF.

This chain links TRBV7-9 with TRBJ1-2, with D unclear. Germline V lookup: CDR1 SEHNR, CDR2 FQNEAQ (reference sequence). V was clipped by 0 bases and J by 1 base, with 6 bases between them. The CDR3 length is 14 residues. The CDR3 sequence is CASSLAGVNYGYTF. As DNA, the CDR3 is TGTGCCAGCAGCTTAGCCGGAGTTAACTATGGCTACACCTTC.

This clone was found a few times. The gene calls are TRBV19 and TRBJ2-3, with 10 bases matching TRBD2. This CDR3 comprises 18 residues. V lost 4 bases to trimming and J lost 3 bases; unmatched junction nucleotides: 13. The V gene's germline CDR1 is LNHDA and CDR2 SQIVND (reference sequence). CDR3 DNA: TGTGCCAGTAGTACCAGCGTATCTAGCGGGAGCCGAACAGATACGCAGTATTTT. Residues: CASSTSVSSGSRTDTQYF.

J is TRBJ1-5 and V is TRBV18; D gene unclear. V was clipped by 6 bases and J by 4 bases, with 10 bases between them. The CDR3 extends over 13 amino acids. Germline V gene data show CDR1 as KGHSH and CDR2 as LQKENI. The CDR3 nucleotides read TGTGCCAGCTCTCCCTCGACAAATCAGCCCCAGCATTTT. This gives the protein CASSPSTNQPQHF.

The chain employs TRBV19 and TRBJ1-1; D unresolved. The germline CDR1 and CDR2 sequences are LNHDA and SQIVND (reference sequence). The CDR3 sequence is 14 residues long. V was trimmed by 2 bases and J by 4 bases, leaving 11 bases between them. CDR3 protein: CASSIYEGATEAFF. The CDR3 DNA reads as TGTGCCAGTAGTATATACGAGGGAGCCACTGAAGCTTTCTTT.

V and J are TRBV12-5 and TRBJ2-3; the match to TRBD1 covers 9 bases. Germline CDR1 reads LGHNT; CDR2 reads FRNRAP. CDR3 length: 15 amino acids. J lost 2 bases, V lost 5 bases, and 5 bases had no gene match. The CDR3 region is CASGADRGYTDTQYF. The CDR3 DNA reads TGTGCTAGTGGTGCGGACAGGGGCTACACAGATACGCAGTATTTT.

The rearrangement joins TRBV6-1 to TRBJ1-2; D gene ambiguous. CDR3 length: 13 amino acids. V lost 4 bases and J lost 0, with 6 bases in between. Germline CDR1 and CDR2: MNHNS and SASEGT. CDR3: CASSAVANYGYTF. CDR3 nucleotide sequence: TGTGCCAGCAGTGCCGTAGCTAACTATGGCTACACCTTC.

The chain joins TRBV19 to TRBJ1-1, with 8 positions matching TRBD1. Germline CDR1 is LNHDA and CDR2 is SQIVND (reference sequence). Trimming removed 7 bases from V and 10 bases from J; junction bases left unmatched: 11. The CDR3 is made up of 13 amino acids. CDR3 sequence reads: CASNDRGTHSAFF. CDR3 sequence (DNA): TGTGCCAGTAATGACAGGGGCACCCATTCAGCTTTCTTT. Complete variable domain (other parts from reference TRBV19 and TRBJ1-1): DGGITQSPKYLFRKEGQNVTLSCEQNLNHDAMYWYRQDPGQGLRLIYYSQIVNDFQKGDIAEGYSVSREKKESFPLTVTSAQKNPTAFYLCASNDRGTHSAFFGQGTRLTVV.

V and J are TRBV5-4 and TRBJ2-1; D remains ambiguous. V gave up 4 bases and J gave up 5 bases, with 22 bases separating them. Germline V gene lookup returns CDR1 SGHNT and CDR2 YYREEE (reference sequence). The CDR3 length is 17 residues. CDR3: CASSLHPRIRHDNEQFF. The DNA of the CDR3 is TGTGCCAGCAGCCTCCATCCTAGAATACGGCACGACAATGAGCAGTTCTTC.

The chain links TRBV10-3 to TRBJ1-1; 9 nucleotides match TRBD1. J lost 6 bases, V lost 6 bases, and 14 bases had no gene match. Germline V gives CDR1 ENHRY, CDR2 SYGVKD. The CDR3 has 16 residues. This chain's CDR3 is CAISPMGDRVRPEAFF. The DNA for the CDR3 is TGTGCCATCAGCCCCATGGGGGACAGGGTCAGGCCTGAAGCTTTCTTT.

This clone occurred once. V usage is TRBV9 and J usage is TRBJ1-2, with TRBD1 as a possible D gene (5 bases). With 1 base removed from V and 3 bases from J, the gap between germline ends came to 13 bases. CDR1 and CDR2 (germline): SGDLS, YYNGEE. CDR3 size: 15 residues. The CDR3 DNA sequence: TGTGCCAGCAGCGTAACAGGAGTCCCGGACTATGGCTACACCTTC. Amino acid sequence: CASSVTGVPDYGYTF.